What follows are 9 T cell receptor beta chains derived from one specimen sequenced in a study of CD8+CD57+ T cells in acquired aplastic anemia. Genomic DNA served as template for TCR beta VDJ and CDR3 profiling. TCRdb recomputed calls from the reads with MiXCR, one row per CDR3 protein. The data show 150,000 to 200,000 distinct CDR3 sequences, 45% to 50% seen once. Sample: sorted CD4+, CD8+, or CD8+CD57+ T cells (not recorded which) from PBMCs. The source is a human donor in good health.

This CDR3 reads CSASSPSGRGETQYF. In DNA, the CDR3 is TGCAGTGCGTCGAGTCCTAGCGGGAGAGGAGAGACCCAGTACTTC. The chain carries TRBV20-1 and TRBJ2-5; 10 bases fit TRBD2. Germline V gene lookup returns CDR1 DFQATT and CDR2 SNEGSKA (reference sequence). V gave up 6 bases and J gave up 4 bases; unmatched junction bases: 11. This CDR3 comprises 15 residues.

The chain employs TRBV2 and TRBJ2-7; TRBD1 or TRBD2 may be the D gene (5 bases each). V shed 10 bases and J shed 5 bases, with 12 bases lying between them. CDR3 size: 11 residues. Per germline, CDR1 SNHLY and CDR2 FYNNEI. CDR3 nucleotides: TGTGCCACGGGGCAGTTCAACGAGCAGTACTTC. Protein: CATGQFNEQYF.

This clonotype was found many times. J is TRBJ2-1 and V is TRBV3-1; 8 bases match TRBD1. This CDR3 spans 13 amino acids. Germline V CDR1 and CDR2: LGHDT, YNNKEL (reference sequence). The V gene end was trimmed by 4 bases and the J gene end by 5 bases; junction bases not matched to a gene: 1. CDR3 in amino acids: CASSRTGNNEQFF. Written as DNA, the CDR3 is TGTGCCAGCAGCCGGACAGGGAACAATGAGCAGTTCTTC.

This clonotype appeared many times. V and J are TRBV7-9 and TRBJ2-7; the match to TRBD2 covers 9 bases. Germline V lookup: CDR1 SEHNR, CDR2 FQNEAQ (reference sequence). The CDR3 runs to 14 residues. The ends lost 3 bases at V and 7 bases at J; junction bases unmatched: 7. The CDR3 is CASSFGAGGLEQYF. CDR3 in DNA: TGTGCCAGCAGCTTCGGGGCGGGGGGGTTGGAGCAGTACTTC.

CDR3 sequence reads: CSARRLMYWGGTEAFF. DNA for the CDR3: TGCAGTGCTAGAAGACTTATGTACTGGGGGGGGACTGAAGCTTTCTTT. The rearrangement links TRBV20-1 to TRBJ1-1; weak D call: TRBD1 (5 bases). CDR3 length equals 16 residues. V was shortened by 2 bases and J by 5 bases, with 21 bases between the two germline ends. Per germline, CDR1 DFQATT and CDR2 SNEGSKA (reference sequence).

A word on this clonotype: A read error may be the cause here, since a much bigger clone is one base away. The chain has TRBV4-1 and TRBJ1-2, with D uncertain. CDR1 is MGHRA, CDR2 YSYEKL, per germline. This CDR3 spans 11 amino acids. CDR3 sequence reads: CASIQNRKETF. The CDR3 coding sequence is TGCGCCAGCATCCAAAATCGTAAGGAGACCTTC.

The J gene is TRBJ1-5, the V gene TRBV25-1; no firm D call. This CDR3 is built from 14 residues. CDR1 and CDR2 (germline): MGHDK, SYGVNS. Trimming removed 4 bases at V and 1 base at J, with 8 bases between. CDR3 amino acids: CASSGVESNQPQHF. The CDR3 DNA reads TGTGCCAGCAGTGGCGTGGAGAGCAATCAGCCCCAGCATTTT.

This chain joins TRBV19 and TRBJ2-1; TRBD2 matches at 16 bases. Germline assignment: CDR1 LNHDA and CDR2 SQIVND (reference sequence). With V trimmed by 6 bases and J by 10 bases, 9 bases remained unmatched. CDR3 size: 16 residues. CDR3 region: CASRPNPGLAGGEQFF. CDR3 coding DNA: TGTGCCAGTAGACCCAACCCGGGACTAGCGGGAGGGGAGCAGTTCTTC.

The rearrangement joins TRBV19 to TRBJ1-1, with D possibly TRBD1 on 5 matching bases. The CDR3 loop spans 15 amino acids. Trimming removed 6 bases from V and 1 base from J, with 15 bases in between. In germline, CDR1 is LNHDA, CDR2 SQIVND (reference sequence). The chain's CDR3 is CASSPRGVTNTEAFF. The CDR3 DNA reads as TGTGCCAGTAGCCCCCGAGGGGTTACGAACACTGAAGCTTTCTTT. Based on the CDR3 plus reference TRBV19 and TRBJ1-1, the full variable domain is DGGITQSPKYLFRKEGQNVTLSCEQNLNHDAMYWYRQDPGQGLRLIYYSQIVNDFQKGDIAEGYSVSREKKESFPLTVTSAQKNPTAFYLCASSPRGVTNTEAFFGQGTRLTVV.